This T cell receptor beta chain was sequenced during a study of sequential checkpoint blockade in melanoma. Study context: Maintenance nivolumab came after either treatment sequence.

The assay was immunoSEQ multiplex PCR, and TCRdb's table has in-frame clones only and misses some. The sample yields tens of thousands of clones, 70% to 90% seen once. Germline CDR1 and CDR2: SGDLS and YYNGEE. The V and J ends lost 1 base and 4 bases, in that order; junction bases with no gene match: 4. The CDR3 covers 17 residues. Noted treatment: randomized to nivolumab then ipilimumab (arm A) or the reverse (arm B). Patients had received no earlier DNA-damaging chemotherapy. The sequencing here drew on CD8+ T cells sorted from blood (inferred from file names), taken from a patient given nivolumab and ipilimumab in sequence. The sequence derives from a human donor with melanoma. The chain links TRBV9 to TRBJ2-1, with 14 positions matching TRBD2. The CDR3 protein is CASSVQGLAGEYNEQFF. DNA of the CDR3: TGTGCCAGCAGCGTACAGGGACTAGCGGGAGAATACAATGAGCAGTTCTTC.